This T cell receptor beta chain was retrieved from a study of cytomegalovirus exposure and HLA in healthy donors. As for the study in general: From HLA-typed donors, an early data release held tens of millions of unique TCRs.

The PCR was carried out with 60 Vbeta primers and 13 Jbeta primers. Using immunoSEQ multiplex PCR, the repertoire was profiled, and TCRdb retains in-frame clones only, with some absent. The sample holds roughly 180,000 clones, roughly four fifths seen once. Despite likely unrecorded immune exposures, the donors were nominally healthy at the time of sampling. As for this clone: Its antigen is as yet unknown.

The study's findings and limits: Compared with the roughly 700-donor mean, an Asian-associated ancestry cluster reportedly had fewer N-insertions, according to a later analysis. Per a prior analysis, the majority of TCR beta V segments were productive roughly 87% or roughly 30% of the time.

This sequence was found in a man between 18 and 29 years old in good health and CMV-seronegative. The sample comprised PBMCs.

CDR3 residues: CASSYLWEQFF. The CDR3 DNA reads as TGTGCCAGCAGCTATTTATGGGAGCAGTTCTTC. This chain joins TRBV2 and TRBJ2-1; no firm D call. V gave up 6 bases and J gave up 10 bases, with 10 bases separating them. The CDR3 spans 11 residues. The germline CDR1 and CDR2 sequences are SNHLY and FYNNEI.